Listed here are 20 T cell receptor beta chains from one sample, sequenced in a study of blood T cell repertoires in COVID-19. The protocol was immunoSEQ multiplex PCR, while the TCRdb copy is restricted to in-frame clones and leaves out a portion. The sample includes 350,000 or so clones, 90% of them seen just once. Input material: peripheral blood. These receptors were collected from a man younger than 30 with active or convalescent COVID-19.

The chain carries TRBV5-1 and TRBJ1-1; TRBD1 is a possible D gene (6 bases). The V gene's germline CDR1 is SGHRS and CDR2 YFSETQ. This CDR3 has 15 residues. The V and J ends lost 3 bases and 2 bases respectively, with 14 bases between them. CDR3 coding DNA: TGCGCCAGCAGCTACCTGGGACAATCCAACACTGAAGCTTTCTTT. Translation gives CASSYLGQSNTEAFF.

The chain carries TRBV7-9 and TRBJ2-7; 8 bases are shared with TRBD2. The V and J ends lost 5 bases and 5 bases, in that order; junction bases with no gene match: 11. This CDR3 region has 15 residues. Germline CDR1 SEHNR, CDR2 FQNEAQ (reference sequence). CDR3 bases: TGTGCCAGCAGCCACGAGCGGGAGCAAATAAACGAGCAGTACTTC. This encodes CASSHEREQINEQYF.

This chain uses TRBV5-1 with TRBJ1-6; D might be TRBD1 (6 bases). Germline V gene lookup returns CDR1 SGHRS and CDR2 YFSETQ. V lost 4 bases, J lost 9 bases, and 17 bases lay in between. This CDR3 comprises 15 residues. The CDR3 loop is CASSTGQGGFSPLHF. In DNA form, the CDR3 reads TGCGCCAGCAGCACGGGACAAGGCGGTTTTTCACCCCTCCACTTT.

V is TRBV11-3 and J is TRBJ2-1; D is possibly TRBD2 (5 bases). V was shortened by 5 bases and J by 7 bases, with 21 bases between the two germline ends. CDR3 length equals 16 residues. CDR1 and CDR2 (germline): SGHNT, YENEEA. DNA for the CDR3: TGTGCCAGCAGCCCCTCCCATATGGCGGGTGGGAATGAGCAGTTCTTC. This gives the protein CASSPSHMAGGNEQFF.

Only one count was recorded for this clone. In nucleotides, the CDR3 is TGTGCCAGTACCGGAGGCTTCTATGAGGCTTTCTTT. Amino acid sequence: CASTGGFYEAFF. This chain uses TRBV19 with TRBJ1-1, with D uncertain. Germline CDR1 LNHDA, CDR2 SQIVND (reference sequence). CDR3 length: 12 amino acids. The V end was cut by 7 bases, the J end by 11 bases, with 17 bases between.

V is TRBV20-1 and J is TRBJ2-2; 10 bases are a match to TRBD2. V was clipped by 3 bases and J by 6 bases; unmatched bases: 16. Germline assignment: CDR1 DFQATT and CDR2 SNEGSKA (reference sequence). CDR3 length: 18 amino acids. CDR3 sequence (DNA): TGCAGTGCTAGTCGTCTTGGGGCTAGCGGGAGTGGCGCCGGGGAGCTGTTTTTT. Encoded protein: CSASRLGASGSGAGELFF.

The CDR3 reads CASSSYGQGITDTQYF. CDR3 nucleotides: TGTGCCAGCAGCTCTTACGGTCAGGGGATCACAGATACGCAGTATTTT. This chain links TRBV7-8 with TRBJ2-3, with D perhaps matching TRBD1 (6 bases). V was cut by 4 bases and J by 2 bases, with 16 bases left in between. The length of the CDR3 is 16 residues. CDR1 is SGHVS and CDR2 is FQNEAQ in the germline V gene. The full variable domain, its missing parts supplied by reference TRBV7-8 and TRBJ2-3, is GAGVSQSPRYKVAKRGQDVALRCDPISGHVSLFWYQQALGQGPEFLTYFQNEAQLDKSGLPSDRFFAERPEGSVSTLKIQRTQQEDSAVYLCASSSYGQGITDTQYFGPGTRLTVL.

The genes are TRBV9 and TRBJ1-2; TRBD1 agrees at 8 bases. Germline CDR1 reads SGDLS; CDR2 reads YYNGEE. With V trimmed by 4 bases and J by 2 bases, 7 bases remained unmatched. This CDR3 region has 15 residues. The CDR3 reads CASSSRTGTNYGYTF. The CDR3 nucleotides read TGTGCCAGCAGCTCCCGGACAGGGACAAACTATGGCTACACCTTC.

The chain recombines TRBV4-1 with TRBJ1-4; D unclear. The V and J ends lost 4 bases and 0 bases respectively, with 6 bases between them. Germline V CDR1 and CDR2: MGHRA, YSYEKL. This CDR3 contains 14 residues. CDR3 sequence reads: CASSPPSTNEKLFF. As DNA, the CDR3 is TGCGCCAGCAGCCCTCCTTCAACTAATGAAAAACTGTTTTTT.

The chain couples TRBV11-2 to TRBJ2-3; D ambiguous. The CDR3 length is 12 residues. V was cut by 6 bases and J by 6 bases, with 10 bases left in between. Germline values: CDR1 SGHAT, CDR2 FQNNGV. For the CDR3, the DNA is TGTGCCAGCAGGCCAAGTGAGGATACGCAGTATTTT. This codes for CASRPSEDTQYF.

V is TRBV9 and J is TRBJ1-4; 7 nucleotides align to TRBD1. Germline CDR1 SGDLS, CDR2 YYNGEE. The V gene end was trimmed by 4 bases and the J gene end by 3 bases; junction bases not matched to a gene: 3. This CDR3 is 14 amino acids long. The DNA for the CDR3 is TGTGCCAGCAGCCGGGACAGACCTAATGAAAAACTGTTTTTT. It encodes CASSRDRPNEKLFF. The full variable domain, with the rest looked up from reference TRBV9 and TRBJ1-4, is DSGVTQTPKHLITATGQRVTLRCSPRSGDLSVYWYQQSLDQGLQFLIQYYNGEERAKGNILERFSAQQFPDLHSELNLSSLELGDSALYFCASSRDRPNEKLFFGSGTQLSVL.

The CDR3 loop reads CASSLGTGSTGELFF. The CDR3 nucleotides are TGTGCCAGCAGCTTGGGGACAGGAAGCACCGGGGAGCTGTTTTTT. The rearrangement uses TRBV5-6 and TRBJ2-2; 7 bases agree with TRBD1. The CDR3 contains 15 residues. The V gene end was trimmed by 0 bases and the J gene end by 4 bases; junction bases not matched to a gene: 3. Germline lookup yields CDR1 SGHDT and CDR2 YYEEEE.

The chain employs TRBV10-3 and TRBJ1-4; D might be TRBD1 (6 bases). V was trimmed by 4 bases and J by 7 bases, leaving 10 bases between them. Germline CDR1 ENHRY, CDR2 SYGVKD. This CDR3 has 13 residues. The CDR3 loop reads CAISGNRVEKLFF. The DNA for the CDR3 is TGTGCCATCAGTGGAAACAGGGTTGAAAAACTGTTTTTT.

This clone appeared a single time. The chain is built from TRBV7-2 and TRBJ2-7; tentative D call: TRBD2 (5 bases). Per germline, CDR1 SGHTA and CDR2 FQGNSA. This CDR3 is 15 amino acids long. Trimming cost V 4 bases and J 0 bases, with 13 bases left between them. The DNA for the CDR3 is TGTGCCAGCAGCTCCCCGGCGGGCAGCTCCTACGAGCAGTACTTC. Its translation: CASSSPAGSSYEQYF.

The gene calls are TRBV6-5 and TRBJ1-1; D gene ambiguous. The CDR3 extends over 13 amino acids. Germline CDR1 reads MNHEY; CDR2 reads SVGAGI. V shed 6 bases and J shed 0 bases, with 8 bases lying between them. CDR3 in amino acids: CASRTPLNTEAFF. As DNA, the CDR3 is TGTGCCAGCAGGACACCATTGAACACTGAAGCTTTCTTT.

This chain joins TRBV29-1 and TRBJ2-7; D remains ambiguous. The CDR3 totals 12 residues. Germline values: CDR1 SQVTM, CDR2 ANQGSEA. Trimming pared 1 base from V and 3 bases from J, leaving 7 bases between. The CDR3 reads CSVEVRLYEQYF. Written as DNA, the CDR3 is TGCAGCGTTGAAGTCAGACTCTACGAGCAGTACTTC.

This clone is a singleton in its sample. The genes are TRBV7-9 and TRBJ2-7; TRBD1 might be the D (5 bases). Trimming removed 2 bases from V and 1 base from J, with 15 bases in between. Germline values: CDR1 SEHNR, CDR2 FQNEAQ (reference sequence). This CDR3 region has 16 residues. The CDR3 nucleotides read TGTGCCAGCAGCTTACAGGGTATGGGTAAATCCTACGAGCAGTACTTC. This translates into CASSLQGMGKSYEQYF.

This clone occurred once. As DNA, the CDR3 is TGTGCCAGCAGACCTCAGGTTACCTACGAGCAGTACTTC. Protein sequence: CASRPQVTYEQYF. The gene calls are TRBV14 and TRBJ2-7; D call uncertain. This CDR3 comprises 13 residues. V lost 6 bases to trimming and J lost 2 bases, with 11 bases between them. Germline V CDR1 and CDR2: SGHDN, FVKESK.

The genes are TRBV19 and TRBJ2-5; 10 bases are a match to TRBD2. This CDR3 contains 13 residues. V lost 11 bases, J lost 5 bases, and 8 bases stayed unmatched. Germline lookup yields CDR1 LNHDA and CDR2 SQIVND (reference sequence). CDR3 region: CASRAAGGETQYF. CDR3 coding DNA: TGTGCCTCTAGGGCAGCGGGGGGGGAGACCCAGTACTTC. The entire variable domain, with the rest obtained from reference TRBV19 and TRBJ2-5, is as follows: DGGITQSPKYLFRKEGQNVTLSCEQNLNHDAMYWYRQDPGQGLRLIYYSQIVNDFQKGDIAEGYSVSREKKESFPLTVTSAQKNPTAFYLCASRAAGGETQYFGPGTRLLVL.

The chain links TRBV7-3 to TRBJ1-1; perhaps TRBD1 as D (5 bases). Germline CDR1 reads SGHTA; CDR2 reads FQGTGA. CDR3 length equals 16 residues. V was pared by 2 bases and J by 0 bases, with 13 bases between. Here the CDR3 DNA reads TGTGCCAGCAGCTTACAGGGAAGGGTAATGAACACTGAAGCTTTCTTT. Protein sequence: CASSLQGRVMNTEAFF.